Sequencing of this T cell receptor (beta chain) was carried out in a study of shared clonotypes between healthy human individuals. Study-wide results and limits: In general, naive subsets displayed greater estimated richness than memory subsets did. Tissue TCR repertoires likely differ from these blood-only repertoires.

On this clone: The antigen remains unidentified.

Deep-level running was used for the assay. Several immunoSEQ plates held equal portions of the genomic DNA taken from each subset. Sequencing used immunoSEQ multiplex PCR; TCRdb keeps in-frame clones, though not all of them. The sample lists approximately 810,000 clones, nearly 95% occurring once. Looked up from germline, CDR1 is MNHEY and CDR2 is SVGAGI. The CDR3 is 16 amino acids. V was shortened by 0 bases and J by 2 bases, with 12 bases between the two germline ends. CD45RO-negative, CCR7-positively selected cells formed the naive CD8 fraction, excluding terminally differentiated effector memory CD45RA+ cells.

This clonotype was obtained from a man younger than 40 in good health. The material sequenced was naive CD8+ T cells sorted from blood. The chain joins TRBV6-5 to TRBJ2-3; possibly TRBD1 for D (6 bases). CDR3 amino acids: CASSYSGAQTTDTQYF. CDR3 nucleotide sequence: TGTGCCAGCAGTTACTCGGGGGCACAGACCACAGATACGCAGTATTTT.